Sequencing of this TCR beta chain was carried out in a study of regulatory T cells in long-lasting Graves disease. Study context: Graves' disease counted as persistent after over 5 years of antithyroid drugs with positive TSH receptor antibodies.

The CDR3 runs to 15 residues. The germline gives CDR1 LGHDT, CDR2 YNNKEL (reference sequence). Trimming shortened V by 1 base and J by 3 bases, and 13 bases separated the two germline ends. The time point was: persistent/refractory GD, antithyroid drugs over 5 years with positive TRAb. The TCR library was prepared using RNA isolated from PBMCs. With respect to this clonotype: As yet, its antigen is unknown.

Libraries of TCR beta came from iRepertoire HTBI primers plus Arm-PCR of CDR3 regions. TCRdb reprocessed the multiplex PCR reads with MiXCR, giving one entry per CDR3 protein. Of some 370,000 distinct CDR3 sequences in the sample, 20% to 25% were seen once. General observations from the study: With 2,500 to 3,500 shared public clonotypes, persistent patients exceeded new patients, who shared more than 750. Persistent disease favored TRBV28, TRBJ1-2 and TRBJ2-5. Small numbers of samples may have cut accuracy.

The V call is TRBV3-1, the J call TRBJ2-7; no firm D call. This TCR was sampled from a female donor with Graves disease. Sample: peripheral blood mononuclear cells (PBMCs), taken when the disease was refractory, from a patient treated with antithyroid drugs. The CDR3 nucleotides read TGTGCCAGCAGCCAAGGGTCGGGTTTCAACTACGAGCAGTACTTC. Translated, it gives CASSQGSGFNYEQYF.